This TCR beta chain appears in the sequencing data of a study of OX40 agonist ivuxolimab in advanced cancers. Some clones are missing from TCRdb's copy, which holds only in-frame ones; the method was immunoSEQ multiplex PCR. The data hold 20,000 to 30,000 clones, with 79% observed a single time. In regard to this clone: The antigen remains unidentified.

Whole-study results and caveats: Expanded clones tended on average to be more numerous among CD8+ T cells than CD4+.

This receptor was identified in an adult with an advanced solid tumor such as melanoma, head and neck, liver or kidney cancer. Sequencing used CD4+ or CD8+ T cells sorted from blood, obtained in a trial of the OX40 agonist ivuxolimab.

The CDR3 region has the DNA TGTGCCAGCAGTGATCAGGGGCAGACAGATACGCAGTATTTT. It codes for CASSDQGQTDTQYF. The V call is TRBV25-1, the J call TRBJ2-3; maybe TRBD1 (6 bases). Germline loops: CDR1 MGHDK, CDR2 SYGVNS. CDR3 length equals 14 residues. The V gene lost 3 bases and the J gene lost 3 bases, with 10 bases spanning the gap.